The 23 T cell receptor beta chains listed next were all sequenced from one sample in a study of glioma-infiltrating T cells. The iRepertoire nested amplicon-rescue multiplex PCR amplified TCR alpha and beta CDR3s from RNA. MiXCR, run by TCRdb on the multiplex PCR reads, gives a single entry per CDR3 protein. The sample includes 300,000 to 450,000 distinct CDR3 sequences, less than 50% of them seen just once. Input material: glioma tissue, nonneoplastic brain tissue, or PBMCs (not recorded which). The receptors come from a human donor with low-grade glioma or glioblastoma, undergoing nonglioma brain surgery, or in good health (not recorded which).

The V and J genes are TRBV6-5 and TRBJ2-7; TRBD1 matches at 8 bases. The ends lost 3 bases at V and 3 bases at J; junction bases unmatched: 4. CDR1 is MNHEY and CDR2 is SVGAGI in the germline V gene. The CDR3 is 14 residues long. The CDR3 bases are TGTGCCAGCAGTTATGACAGGGGAATCTACGAGCAGTACTTC. Encoded protein: CASSYDRGIYEQYF.

In the case of this clonotype: One end of the junction is discordant with germline, which a read error may explain. The gene calls are TRBV29-1 and TRBJ1-1; the D is unclear. The CDR3 has 18 residues. Germline CDR1 reads SQVTM; CDR2 reads ANQGSEA. Here the CDR3 DNA reads TGCAGTGTTGATACCCCACAAGGGATTGGGAATGCGAACACTGAAGCTTTCTTT. Translated: CSVDTPQGIGNANTEAFF.

On this clonotype itself: One base away lies a much larger clone, so this may be a sequencing read error. The rearrangement uses TRBV20-1 and TRBJ1-5; D perhaps matches TRBD1 (6 bases). CDR3 size: 12 residues. The germline CDR1 and CDR2 sequences are DFQATT and SNEGSKA (reference sequence). CDR3 sequence: CSAWDINKPQHF. CDR3 bases: TGCAGTGCTTGGGACATCAATAAGCCCCAGCATTTT.

In this sample, this clonotype turned up a few times. The gene calls are TRBV4-1 and TRBJ1-1, with D uncertain. Trimming removed 6 bases at V and 1 base at J, with 9 bases between. Per germline, CDR1 MGHRA and CDR2 YSYEKL. The CDR3 spans 13 residues. Here the CDR3 DNA reads TGCGCCAGCAGAGTCAGCTCGAACACTGAAGCTTTCTTT. Translated: CASRVSSNTEAFF.

The CDR3 region has the DNA TGTGCCAGCAGCCTACGAACTAGCGGGATTGATGCAGATACGCAGTATTTT. Protein product: CASSLRTSGIDADTQYF. The rearrangement joins TRBV5-4 to TRBJ2-3, with 10 positions matching TRBD2. The CDR3 is made up of 17 amino acids. V was clipped by 4 bases and J by 4 bases; unmatched bases: 12. Looked up from germline, CDR1 is SGHNT and CDR2 is YYREEE (reference sequence).

This clonotype has just one count. Relative to the germline gene, one junction end is altered; a read error may explain this. The V and J genes are TRBV27 and TRBJ2-3; D not resolved. CDR3 size: 12 residues. Per germline, CDR1 MNHEY and CDR2 SMNVEV (reference sequence). The chain's CDR3 is CASSPLTETQYF. The CDR3 DNA reads as TGCGCCAGCAGTCCGCTCACAGAAACGCAGTATTTT.

The chain combines TRBV18 with TRBJ1-1; weak D call: TRBD1 (5 bases). The germline V gene encodes CDR1 KGHSH and CDR2 LQKENI. Trimming took off 2 bases at V and 6 bases at J, with 10 bases between the two ends. The CDR3 covers 13 residues. CDR3 amino acids: CASSPVGGPEAFF. The DNA for the CDR3 is TGTGCCAGCTCACCAGTGGGGGGACCTGAAGCTTTCTTT.

On this clonotype itself: This may stem from a read error, because a much larger clone lies one nucleotide away. This chain connects TRBV15 to TRBJ2-1; perhaps TRBD2 as D (6 bases). Trimming took 0 bases from V and 8 from J, leaving 17 bases between them. This CDR3 comprises 16 residues. CDR1 and CDR2 from the germline V gene are LNHNV and YYDKDF (reference sequence). The CDR3 spells CATSRDLSRSGHEQFF. The CDR3 region has the DNA TGTGCCACCAGCAGAGATCTGAGCAGGAGCGGGCATGAGCAGTTCTTC.

The chain has TRBV4-1 and TRBJ2-5, with a weak D call TRBD1 (6 bases). Germline V lookup: CDR1 MGHRA, CDR2 YSYEKL. This CDR3 has 12 residues. The V gene lost 2 bases and the J gene lost 7 bases, with 8 bases spanning the gap. This CDR3 is CASSQPRGTQYF. The CDR3 DNA reads TGCGCCAGCAGCCAACCCAGGGGGACCCAGTACTTC.

At least ten counts were recorded for this clonotype. The V and J genes are TRBV27 and TRBJ2-6; D possibly corresponds to TRBD1 (6 bases). The germline gives CDR1 MNHEY, CDR2 SMNVEV (reference sequence). CDR3 length: 15 residues. V lost 8 bases and J lost 6, with 17 bases in between. CDR3 region: CASGPGTPEANVLTF. CDR3 nucleotide sequence: TGTGCCAGCGGACCCGGGACACCGGAGGCCAACGTCCTGACTTTC.

This clonotype was detected many times. The rearrangement uses TRBV27 and TRBJ2-1; no firm D call. CDR1 MNHEY and CDR2 SMNVEV come from the germline V gene (reference sequence). The ends were cut back, 6 bases at V and 0 bases at J, with 18 bases in the middle. CDR3 length: 17 amino acids. The CDR3 sequence: CASSPRPTASSYNEQFF. CDR3 nucleotides: TGTGCCAGCAGCCCCCGTCCTACTGCCAGCTCCTACAATGAGCAGTTCTTC.

In its sample, this clonotype was seen a few times. The chain recombines TRBV5-4 with TRBJ2-7; tentatively, D is TRBD1 (6 bases). From germline, CDR1 is SGHNT and CDR2 YYREEE (reference sequence). With 4 bases removed from V and 5 bases from J, the gap between germline ends came to 16 bases. The CDR3 consists of 14 residues. The CDR3 protein is CASSRDNSPNEQYF. DNA of the CDR3: TGTGCCAGCAGCAGGGACAACTCCCCCAACGAGCAGTACTTC. Drawing the rest from reference TRBV5-4 and TRBJ2-7, the complete variable domain is ETGVTQSPTHLIKTRGQQVTLRCSSQSGHNTVSWYQQALGQGPQFIFQYYREEENGRGNFPPRFSGLQFPNYSSELNVNALELDDSALYLCASSRDNSPNEQYFGPGTRLTVT.

In regard to this clonotype: A much larger clone lies one base from this, so it may be a read error. V is TRBV4-2 and J is TRBJ1-4; D is unresolved. In germline, CDR1 is LGHNA, CDR2 YNFKEQ. V lost 6 bases, J lost 0 bases, and 11 bases lay in between. The CDR3 runs 15 residues. Here the CDR3 DNA reads TGTGCCAGCAGTTTATTGCCTGCAACTAATGAAAAACTGTTTTTT. Translation: CASSLLPATNEKLFF.

V is TRBV7-3 and J is TRBJ1-1, with D perhaps TRBD1 (6 bases). The CDR3 contains 14 residues. Germline loops: CDR1 SGHTA, CDR2 FQGTGA. With 6 bases removed from V and 6 bases from J, the gap between germline ends came to 17 bases. CDR3 nucleotide sequence: TGTGCCAGCAGTTGGGCGGGGGCAGTGTCTGAAGCTTTCTTT. Translation gives CASSWAGAVSEAFF.

The gene calls are TRBV7-9 and TRBJ2-7, with 12 bases aligning to TRBD2. The CDR3 has 15 amino acids. The germline CDR1 and CDR2 sequences are SEHNR and FQNEAQ (reference sequence). Trimming at V came to 5 bases and at J to 5 bases, leaving 7 bases not matched to a gene. The CDR3 loop reads CASSQTSGSNDEQYF. In DNA, the CDR3 is TGTGCCAGCAGCCAGACTAGCGGGAGTAACGACGAGCAGTACTTC.

The chain is built from TRBV3-1 and TRBJ2-1; TRBD2 agrees at 7 bases. The length of the CDR3 is 18 residues. V shed 6 bases and J 0 bases; nucleotides not matched to a gene: 14. Germline V CDR1 and CDR2: LGHDT, YNNKEL (reference sequence). CDR3: CASRLIGEGNSSYNEQFF. In DNA, the CDR3 is TGTGCCAGCAGACTTATAGGGGAGGGCAACAGCTCCTACAATGAGCAGTTCTTC.

This clonotype was recorded a few times. The chain links TRBV20-1 to TRBJ2-7; D could derive from TRBD1 or TRBD2 (5 bases each). V lost 3 bases and J lost 3, with 12 bases in between. CDR1 and CDR2 (germline): DFQATT, SNEGSKA (reference sequence). The CDR3 is 13 amino acids. As DNA, the CDR3 is TGCAGTGCTAGGGGGACGCGGCTCTACGAGCAGTACTTC. This encodes CSARGTRLYEQYF.

As concerns this clonotype: This clone may be a read error of a much larger clone one base away. The conserved phenylalanine or tryptophan is not found at the CDR3 terminus, so this likely reflects a read error. The V gene is TRBV27, the J gene TRBJ2-7, with a weak D call TRBD2 (6 bases). The CDR3 spans 14 residues. Germline CDR1 MNHEY, CDR2 SMNVEV (reference sequence). Trimming took off 2 bases at V and 4 bases at J, with 12 bases between the two ends. The CDR3 protein is CASSLLGSGYEQYS. CDR3 nucleotides: TGTGCCAGCAGTTTACTCGGGAGCGGTTACGAGCAGTACTCC.

The chain couples TRBV6-2 or TRBV6-3 to TRBJ1-1; D gene ambiguous. Germline assignment: CDR1 MNHEY and CDR2 SVGEGT. V was pared by 4 bases and J by 5 bases, with 11 bases between. This CDR3 is built from 13 residues. The CDR3 DNA reads TGTGCCAGCAGTTTAGACGGGGTTACTGAAGCTTTCTTT. This gives the protein CASSLDGVTEAFF.

This clonotype was found a few times. This chain links TRBV4-1 with TRBJ2-2; 7 bases fit TRBD2. The J segment lost 7 bases and the V segment lost 4 bases, leaving 9 bases of the junction unmatched. Germline V lookup: CDR1 MGHRA, CDR2 YSYEKL. CDR3 length: 15 residues. The chain's CDR3 is CASSPGEGGFGELFF. In DNA form, the CDR3 reads TGCGCCAGCAGCCCCGGGGAGGGAGGCTTCGGGGAGCTGTTTTTT.

Note on this clonotype: A single base separates this from a much larger clone, so it may be a read error. J is TRBJ2-1 and V is TRBV27; 7 positions match TRBD2. CDR3 length: 14 residues. CDR1 and CDR2 (germline): MNHEY, SMNVEV (reference sequence). CDR3 loop: CASSRREGQSEKFF. The CDR3 DNA reads TGTGCCAGCAGTCGGAGGGAGGGCCAATCTGAGAAGTTCTTC.

This clonotype was seen ten or more times. J is TRBJ1-5 and V is TRBV6-2 or TRBV6-3; D call uncertain. This CDR3 contains 15 residues. Germline V CDR1 and CDR2: MNHEY, SVGEGT. Deletions cut 4 bases from V and 0 bases from J, with 10 bases between. In DNA, the CDR3 is TGTGCCAGCAGTTTTGCACGGTATAGCAATCAGCCCCAGCATTTT. Protein product: CASSFARYSNQPQHF.

CDR3 sequence (DNA): TGTGCCAGCAGGACAGGGGGTCCGGGTGTGTGGAATTCACCCCTCCACTTT. Translating it yields CASRTGGPGVWNSPLHF. The chain links TRBV28 to TRBJ1-6; 9 bases are shared with TRBD1. The CDR3 spans 17 residues. Germline CDR1 is MDHEN and CDR2 is SYDVKM. The junction had 13 bases not matched to a gene; V was cut back by 6 bases and J by 7 bases.